This T cell receptor (beta chain) was captured by sequencing in a study of T cell responses to AZD1222 COVID-19 vaccine. Assay used: immunoSEQ multiplex PCR; TCRdb lists only in-frame clones, some missing. The sample lists more than 140,000 clones, about nine tenths occurring once. Germline values: CDR1 SGDLS, CDR2 YYNGEE. V was pared by 7 bases and J by 9 bases, with 14 bases between. The CDR3 spans 13 residues. The sequencing here drew on peripheral blood, taken on day 0 of MenACWY control vaccination. The clonotype comes from an adult in good health. The rearrangement joins TRBV9 to TRBJ1-6; D is uncertain. The CDR3 loop reads CASSDYSGSPLHF. The DNA of the CDR3 is TGTGCCAGCTCCGACTATAGCGGTTCACCCCTCCACTTT.